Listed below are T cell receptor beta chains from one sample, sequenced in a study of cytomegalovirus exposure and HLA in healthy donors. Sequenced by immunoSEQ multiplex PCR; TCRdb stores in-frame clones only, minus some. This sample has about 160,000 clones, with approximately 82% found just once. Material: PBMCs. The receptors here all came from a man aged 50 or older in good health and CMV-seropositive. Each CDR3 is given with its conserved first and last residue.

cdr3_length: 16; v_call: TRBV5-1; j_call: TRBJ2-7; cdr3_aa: CASTPGQGRFTYEQYF
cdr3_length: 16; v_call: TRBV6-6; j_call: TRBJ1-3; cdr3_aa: CASSSGQGGTGNTIYF
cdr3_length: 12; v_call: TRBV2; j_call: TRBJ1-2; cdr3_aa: CASSERRPGYTF
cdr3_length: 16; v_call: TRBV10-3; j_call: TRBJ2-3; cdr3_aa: CAISAQAGGGKDTQYF
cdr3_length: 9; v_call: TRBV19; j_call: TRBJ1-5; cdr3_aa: CASGTFRHF
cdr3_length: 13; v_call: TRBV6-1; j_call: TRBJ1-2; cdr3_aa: CASSKQVNYGYTF
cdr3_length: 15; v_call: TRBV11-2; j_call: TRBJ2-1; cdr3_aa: CASSTRTSGRYEQFF
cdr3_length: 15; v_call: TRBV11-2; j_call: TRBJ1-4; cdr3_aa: CASSLLSTSNEKLFF
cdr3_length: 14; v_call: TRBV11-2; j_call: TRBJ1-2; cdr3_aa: CASSLDWGRYGYTF
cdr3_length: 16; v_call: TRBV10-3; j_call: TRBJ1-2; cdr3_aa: CAISERGGTGAYGYTF
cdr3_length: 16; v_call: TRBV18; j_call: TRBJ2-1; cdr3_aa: CASSPPSGGMHNEQFF
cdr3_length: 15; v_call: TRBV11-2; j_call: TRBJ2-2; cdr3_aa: CASRWGGVFTGELFF
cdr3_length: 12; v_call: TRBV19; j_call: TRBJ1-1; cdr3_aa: CASRQRNTEAFF
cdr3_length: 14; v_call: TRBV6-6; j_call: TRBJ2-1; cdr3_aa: CASIKRESYNEQFF
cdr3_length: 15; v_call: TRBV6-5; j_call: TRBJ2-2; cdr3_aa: CASSYMQGASGELFF
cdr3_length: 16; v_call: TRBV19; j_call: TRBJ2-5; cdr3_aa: CASSIVRSGGQETQYF
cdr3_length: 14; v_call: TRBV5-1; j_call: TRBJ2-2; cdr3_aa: CASSLNRNTGELFF
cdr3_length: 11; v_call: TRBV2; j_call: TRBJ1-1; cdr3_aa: CASSAGVWVFF
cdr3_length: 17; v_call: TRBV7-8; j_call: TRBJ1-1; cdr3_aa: CASSLARGGIMNTEAFF
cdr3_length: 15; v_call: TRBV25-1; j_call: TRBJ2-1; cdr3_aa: CASTATSALYNEQFF
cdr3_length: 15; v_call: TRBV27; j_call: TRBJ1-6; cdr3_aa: CASSKDPGKNSPLHF
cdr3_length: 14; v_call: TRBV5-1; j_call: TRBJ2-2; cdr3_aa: CASSRQGLTGELFF
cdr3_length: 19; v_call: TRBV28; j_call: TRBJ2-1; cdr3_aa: CASTQSGALAGDKYNEQFF
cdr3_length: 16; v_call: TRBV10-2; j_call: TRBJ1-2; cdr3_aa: CASSPAGTGGDYGYTF
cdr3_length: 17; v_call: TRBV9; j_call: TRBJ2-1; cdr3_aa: CASSGTLGGRGNNEQFF
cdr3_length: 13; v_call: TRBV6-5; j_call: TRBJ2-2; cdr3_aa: CASSGRVAGELFF
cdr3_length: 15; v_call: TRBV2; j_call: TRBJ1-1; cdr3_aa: CASRTRSTANTEAFF
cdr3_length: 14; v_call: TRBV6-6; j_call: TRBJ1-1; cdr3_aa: CASRPREGNTEAFF
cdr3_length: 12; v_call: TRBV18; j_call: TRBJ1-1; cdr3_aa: CASSPETSEAFF
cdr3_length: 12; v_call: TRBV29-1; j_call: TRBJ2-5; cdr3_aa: CSIISSGETQYF
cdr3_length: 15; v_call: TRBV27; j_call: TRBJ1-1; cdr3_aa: CASSPAGLGGTEAFF
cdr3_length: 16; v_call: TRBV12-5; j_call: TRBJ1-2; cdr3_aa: CASGLLPSEQNYGYTF
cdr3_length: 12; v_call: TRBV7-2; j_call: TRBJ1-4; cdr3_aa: CASSLDGRKLFF